The T cell receptor beta chain described here comes from a study of T cells in Graves' hyperthyroidism and ophthalmopathy (dated by TCRdb to between 2018 and 2021). Study-level background: Peripheral blood samples were taken at the time of initial diagnosis, prior to any treatment. The roughly 90 discovery patients were divided at random into training and test sets in a 7:3 ratio. Prospective prediction of ophthalmopathy was tested in an independent validation cohort of approximately 19 hyperthyroidism patients and approximately 17 patients who later progressed to ophthalmopathy. To identify TCR V-J signatures that set the groups apart, the researchers used a discovery cohort of roughly 100 patients, made up of 40 to 45 with Graves' ophthalmopathy and 57 with stable Graves' hyperthyroidism. Once sampling was done, hyperthyroidism patients were given methimazole at a starting dose of 30 mg daily, whereas ophthalmopathy patients were given high-dose intravenous methylprednisolone. The paper reports TCR Vbeta CDR3 sequencing of approximately 140 peripheral blood samples: 40 or so ophthalmopathy, some 80 hyperthyroidism and around 17 progressor patients. Thyroid tissue and blood T-cell repertoires from more than 5 Graves' hyperthyroidism patients were also compared in the study. What the authors observed across the whole study: Most expanded thyroid clonotypes (frequency above 0.001) were also detected in blood, a finding suggesting that blood repertoires may reflect thyroid immune responses. In cross-validation, a model built on a 13 V-J signature told ophthalmopathy apart from stable hyperthyroidism with approximately 90% sensitivity and about 81% specificity, and in testing the same model reached 80%/75%. In validation, the model predicted progression to ophthalmopathy a median of about 6.5 months before onset, with 70% to 71% sensitivity and roughly 79% specificity. No statistical method was used to fix the sample size in advance, and group allocation was not hidden from the investigators.

The CDR3 holds 14 amino acids from the cysteine to the phenylalanine. The only DNA kept is the CDR3, 42 bases in frame from the first base. V and J are trimmed by 8 bases and 1 base, and the gene matches miss 6 bases of the junction. CDR1 and CDR2 are read off the germline V gene as SGHRS and YFSETQ. The TCR beta CDR3 regions were amplified from RNA transcripts. A first-round RT-PCR of the TCR CDR3 used the HTBI primer set with the Qiagen OneStep RT-PCR kit. A second multiplex PCR round built the libraries, followed by size selection and purification. The libraries were sequenced on an Illumina HiSeq2000 using paired-end 100 bp reads. The published analysis was carried out like this. SOAPnuke was used to process the raw data, with reads discarded if the reads contained adapters or uncalled bases, had a mean Phred below 15, or lacked an exact constant-primer or identifier match. COPE v1.2.5 was used to merge high-quality paired reads, and clonotypes were defined as unique nucleotide sequences. Clonotypes were aligned to IMGT TRBV, TRBD and TRBJ reference segments using MiTCR v1.1. Only V-J combinations with frequency above 0.0001, covering 99.2% of repertoires, were analysed. The TCS score was defined as the ratio of F50 (clonal expansion) to E x V (chaos), calculated using BLOSUM62-based TCRdist between CDR3 peptides within each V-J. Welch's t-statistics and random forest reduced roughly 540 V-J features to roughly 13, which were used in a naive Bayes classifier (R e1071). The public reads were run again by TCRdb, first through fastp at Q25 and then through MiXCR, and only productive beta chains were kept. Rows merge per CDR3 protein into single entries with the most common DNA and genes. TCRdb, not the original authors, processed these V and J calls. This sample lists some 500,000 distinct CDR3 sequences; more than 15% were detected once. The ten largest account for around 28% of the sample.

Ophthalmopathy patients had moderately to severely active disease, with a Clinical Activity Score of 3 or more, a NOSPECS grade of 4 or more, and a disease duration of less than 3 months. Exclusion was applied to patients with uncontrolled infections, other autoimmune diseases, pregnancy or lactation. Diagnoses were established on the basis of clinical symptoms, serum thyroxine and TRAb, thyroid ultrasound, and orbital computed tomography. PBMCs were isolated from roughly 10 ml of fresh peripheral blood by Ficoll-Paque density gradient centrifugation. Total RNA was extracted using Trizol reagent, and RNA quality was assessed on an Agilent 2100 Bioanalyzer. This clonotype was detected ten times or more. No cognate antigen has been identified for it. No clone much larger than this one lies a single base away; base qualities are absent.

This receptor was identified in a woman aged 25 to 39 with Graves' ophthalmopathy. The sample comprised blood. Recombination linked TRBV5-1 to TRBJ2-1; TRBD2 fits 7 bases in the junction. CDR3 reads: CASREDRSYNEQFF. In nucleotides, the sequence is TGCGCCAGTCGGGAGGATCGATCCTACAATGAGCAGTTCTTC.